This T cell receptor beta chain was recorded in a study of CD8+ T cells in alopecia areata listed by TCRdb under 2018. Notes on the research overall: Treated patients were enrolled in an open-label pilot trial of oral tofacitinib, 5 to 10 mg twice daily, for moderate-to-severe alopecia areata. Patients stayed on tofacitinib for 6 to 18 months and then had 6 months of follow-up off drug so that delayed response and recurrence could be assessed. In treated patients, disease severity was measured using the SALT score, which gives the percentage of scalp surface area affected. To study T cell clonal expansion in alopecia areata, the researchers applied high-throughput TCRbeta sequencing to both the C3H/HeJ mouse model and human patients. Scalp tissue and sorted CD4+ and CD8+ peripheral blood T cells from patchy and totalis/universalis alopecia areata patients and from healthy controls were covered by human TCRbeta sequencing. Patients on tofacitinib were biopsied at baseline and after 4 and 24 weeks of treatment, and several of the patients also had a later scalp biopsy. Scalp clonality was compared across normal scalp (n=4), patchy alopecia areata scalp (n=8), and alopecia totalis/universalis scalp (n=8). RNA came from the PAXgene miRNA kit for fixed scalp, the miRNeasy kit for PBMCs, and the RNeasy kit for mouse skin. immunoSEQ multiplex PCR using 35 Vbeta forward primers and 13 Jbeta reverse primers was used to amplify TCRbeta CDR3 regions. Summary of the overall study and its limitations: Lesional scalp, especially in alopecia totalis/universalis, showed higher clonality and more expanded CD8+ clones than normal scalp, suggesting antigenic drive. The treated cohort was small, with a single nonresponder, so links between baseline CD8+ expansion and response need larger studies. Tofacitinib significantly lowered scalp clonality and the number of expanded CD8+ clones among the top 100 scalp clones. Many expanded lesional clones were found to persist in scalp and blood during tofacitinib treatment, and relapse after treatment cessation may be partly explained by this persistence. Unlike mouse skin, where gammadelta T cells dominate, normal human skin contains resident alphabeta T cells that get sequenced too, which complicates analysis of the scalp TCR repertoire. Shared TCR sequences between patients were less evident than in mice, which may be partly attributable to HLA diversity in the patient population.

The sample's time point label is to be understood as: 24 weeks on oral tofacitinib. Read against the paper, the sample's treatment or condition label means: oral pan-JAK inhibitor, 5-10 mg twice daily. Lesional scalp punch biopsies and peripheral blood were obtained from alopecia areata patients. After PBMCs were isolated by density centrifugation and stained for CD3, CD4 and CD8, a FACSAria was used to sort CD4+ and CD8+ T cells. Libraries were prepared through the immunoSEQ multiplex PCR assay. RNA was extracted from all samples and reverse transcribed into cDNA, which served as template for TCR sequencing. SuperScript III was used for first-strand cDNA synthesis, primed with a 2:1 mix of oligo-dT and random hexamers. A synthetic immune receptor repertoire was used to measure amplification bias, and any remaining bias was corrected computationally. Per the original workflow: Raw reads were preprocessed to remove errors, and CDR3 was defined by IMGT conventions from the conserved cysteine to phenylalanine. Clonality was computed as 1 minus the Shannon entropy, with the entropy normalized by log2 of the number of productive unique TCRs. Whether each scalp clone was CD4 or CD8 was inferred by checking scalp TCRbeta sequences against the CD4 and CD8 repertoires from sorted blood. This immuneACCESS table, as held by TCRdb, lists in-frame sequences with V and J called but not all clones. Of the missing ones, under half trace to an unresolved V gene in checked studies; the others have no known cause. Clonal size and the V and J genes are those of that table, whereas D and trimming came from the DNA. This sample holds 190,000 or so clones; about 62% were observed only once. In total, the top ten clones hold 5.5% to 6% of the sample.

V lost 4 bases and J lost 0 bases; the stretch between them is 15 bases long. The CDR3 numbers 15 residues from cysteine through phenylalanine. The DNA shown is the 45-base CDR3, in frame from base 1. The germline V gene yields SQVTM for CDR1 and ANQGSEA for CDR2. For this clone: The antigen it recognizes is unknown. Base-call qualities are not available, and no considerably larger clone is one nucleotide away.

The rearranged chain carries TRBV29-1 and TRBJ1-1, with an unclear D gene assignment. Sequenced here: CD4+ T cells sorted from blood, sampled at week 24, from a patient treated with tofacitinib. This clonotype was obtained from a human donor with alopecia areata. The bases are TGCAGCGTTGGAGGCACGTTCATGGTGAACACTGAAGCTTTCTTT. Translated, this gives CSVGGTFMVNTEAFF. With the portions outside the CDR3 filled from the reference TRBV29-1 and TRBJ1-1 genes, the complete variable region becomes SAVISQKPSRDICQRGTSLTIQCQVDSQVTMMFWYRQQPGQSLTLIATANQGSEATYESGFVIDKFPISRPNLTFSTLTVSNMSPEDSSIYLCSVGGTFMVNTEAFFGQGTRLTVV.